The 29 T cell receptor beta chains given below trace back to one sample, sequenced in a study of regulatory T cells in long-lasting Graves disease. As to time point: newly diagnosed GD, antithyroid drugs for less than 3 months. From RNA extracted from PBMCs, the TCR library was made. With iRepertoire HTBI primers and Arm-PCR of CDR3 regions, TCR beta libraries were built. TCRdb re-derived calls from the multiplex PCR reads in MiXCR, one entry per CDR3 protein. Here the sample spans a few hundred thousand distinct CDR3 sequences, around 17% being singletons. The same sample was also studied in work on T cells in Graves' hyperthyroidism and ophthalmopathy.

The starting material was peripheral blood mononuclear cells (PBMCs), obtained at new diagnosis, from a patient treated with antithyroid drugs. Every receptor here comes from a man between 40 and 49 years old with Graves disease.

This clonotype was observed many times. The rearrangement joins TRBV3-1 to TRBJ1-5; D unresolved. Germline assignment: CDR1 LGHDT and CDR2 YNNKEL (reference sequence). The CDR3 has 14 residues. Trimming removed 1 base from V and 3 bases from J, with 7 bases in between. The CDR3 region is CASSQGRYNQPQHF. The CDR3 DNA reads TGTGCCAGCAGCCAAGGACGGTACAATCAGCCCCAGCATTTT.

The table lists this clonotype with a few counts. V is TRBV3-1 and J is TRBJ1-4; D ambiguous. The CDR3 spans 15 residues. V dropped 8 bases and J dropped 8 bases, with 21 bases sitting between them. CDR1 and CDR2 (germline): LGHDT, YNNKEL (reference sequence). The CDR3: CASGPPSRDKEKLFF. The DNA for the CDR3 is TGTGCCAGCGGCCCACCCTCCCGTGACAAGGAAAAACTGTTTTTT.

The V and J genes are TRBV28 and TRBJ1-1; D call uncertain. With 7 bases removed from V and 7 bases from J, the gap between germline ends came to 22 bases. The germline V gene has CDR1 MDHEN and CDR2 SYDVKM. This CDR3 is built from 15 residues. The CDR3 DNA follows: TGTGCCAGCACCCCAGTGGATCAAGGGCGGGTTGAAGCTTTCTTT. Translation: CASTPVDQGRVEAFF.

This clonotype was detected only a few times. V is TRBV14 and J is TRBJ1-4; 7 nucleotides agree with TRBD1. J gave up 8 bases and V 5 bases, and 11 bases lay outside the gene matches. The CDR3 extends over 15 amino acids. Germline V lookup: CDR1 SGHDN, CDR2 FVKESK. The CDR3 nucleotides read TGTGCCAGCAGCTTAAACCGGGACAGTCGGGAAAAACTGTTTTTT. It encodes CASSLNRDSREKLFF.

This clonotype has at least ten counts. The V gene is TRBV27, the J gene TRBJ1-5; TRBD1 aligns across 7 bases. The CDR3 loop spans 13 amino acids. Germline-derived CDR1 and CDR2 are MNHEY and SMNVEV (reference sequence). Losses at the gene ends were 9 bases for V and 3 bases for J; bases not matched to a gene: 5. The CDR3 region is CASRDSLNQPQHF. CDR3 nucleotide sequence: TGTGCCAGTAGGGACAGTCTCAATCAGCCCCAGCATTTT.

This clonotype has at least ten counts. This chain links TRBV28 with TRBJ2-2, with no clear D. This CDR3 is built from 11 residues. Germline-derived CDR1 and CDR2 are MDHEN and SYDVKM. CDR3 loop: CAGMGTGELFF. DNA for the CDR3: TGTGCGGGGATGGGCACCGGGGAGCTGTTTTTT.

This clonotype was seen at least ten times. The J gene is TRBJ2-1, the V gene TRBV7-2, with TRBD2 as a possible D gene (6 bases). Germline V lookup: CDR1 SGHTA, CDR2 FQGNSA. The CDR3 is 12 residues long. Trimming took 3 bases from V and 9 from J, leaving 9 bases between them. The CDR3, as DNA: TGTGCCAGCAGCTTTGCCGGGGGTGAGCAGTTCTTC. It is translated as CASSFAGGEQFF.

This clonotype has ten or more counts. V usage is TRBV19 and J usage is TRBJ1-5; D not resolved. Trimming stripped 6 bases from V and 0 bases from J, with 12 bases between. This CDR3 contains 15 residues. Germline values: CDR1 LNHDA, CDR2 SQIVND (reference sequence). This CDR3 reads CASSGGRISNQPQHF. The CDR3 DNA sequence: TGTGCCAGTAGCGGCGGACGGATTAGCAATCAGCCCCAGCATTTT.

This clonotype has a count of ten or more. This chain uses TRBV28 with TRBJ2-7; no firm D call. In germline, CDR1 is MDHEN, CDR2 SYDVKM. V was trimmed by 7 bases and J by 0 bases, leaving 10 bases between them. The CDR3 has 13 amino acids. CDR3: CASMGEHSYEQYF. The CDR3 region has the DNA TGTGCCAGCATGGGCGAACACTCCTACGAGCAGTACTTC.

The genes are TRBV18 and TRBJ1-6, with 7 bases aligning to TRBD1. This CDR3 contains 15 residues. With 2 bases clipped from V and 13 bases from J, the junction kept 11 bases outside the gene matches. The germline V gene encodes CDR1 KGHSH and CDR2 LQKENI. The DNA for the CDR3 is TGTGCCAGCTCACCATTAGCAGGGGGTGTCCTCCCCCTCCACTTT. This translates into CASSPLAGGVLPLHF.

Only one count was recorded for this clonotype. The chain uses TRBV2 and TRBJ2-2, with 8 positions matching TRBD2. The CDR3 sequence is 16 residues long. V shed 1 base, J shed 4 bases, and the junction held 5 bases outside the gene matches. Germline values: CDR1 SNHLY, CDR2 FYNNEI. CDR3: CASSEVGGGFTGELFF. CDR3 in DNA: TGTGCCAGCAGTGAAGTCGGGGGGGGGTTCACCGGGGAGCTGTTTTTT.

Regarding this clonotype: A much bigger clone sits one base away, suggesting this may be a read error. The chain employs TRBV24-1 and TRBJ2-7, with a possible D match to TRBD1 (6 bases). The CDR3 runs 15 residues. The V end was cut by 4 bases, the J end by 5 bases, with 17 bases between. Germline loops: CDR1 KGHDR, CDR2 SFDVKD. CDR3: CATSESGTRGNEQYF. In DNA form, the CDR3 reads TGTGCCACCAGTGAATCCGGGACAAGGGGCAACGAGCAGTACTTC.

This clonotype showed up just a few times. The gene calls are TRBV18 and TRBJ1-4; 7 positions match TRBD1. Trimming cost V 0 bases and J 4 bases; bases outside gene matches: 2. CDR1 is KGHSH and CDR2 is LQKENI in the germline V gene. The CDR3 loop spans 15 amino acids. The CDR3 protein is CASSPPGQSNEKLFF. The CDR3, as DNA: TGTGCCAGCTCACCACCGGGACAGAGTAATGAAAAACTGTTTTTT.

This clonotype was counted ten times or more. The V call is TRBV18, the J call TRBJ2-1; D perhaps matches TRBD1 (5 bases). V was trimmed by 3 bases and J by 4 bases, leaving 7 bases between them. The germline V gene has CDR1 KGHSH and CDR2 LQKENI. The CDR3 is 13 amino acids. The CDR3 region has the DNA TGTGCCAGCTCACCGGGGCCTTACAATGAGCAGTTCTTC. Amino acids: CASSPGPYNEQFF.

The sample holds many counts of this clonotype. V and J are TRBV10-3 and TRBJ1-6; perhaps TRBD1 as D (6 bases). V shed 6 bases and J shed 3 bases, with 15 bases lying between them. Germline lookup yields CDR1 ENHRY and CDR2 SYGVKD. The CDR3 runs 16 residues. This CDR3 reads CAISRQDDGYNSPLHF. For the CDR3, the DNA is TGTGCCATCAGCCGACAGGACGACGGCTATAATTCACCCCTCCACTTT.

This clonotype has just a few counts. The genes are TRBV5-6 and TRBJ1-4; D ambiguous. V was trimmed by 2 bases and J by 2 bases, leaving 7 bases between them. Germline-derived CDR1 and CDR2 are SGHDT and YYEEEE. The CDR3 runs to 14 residues. The CDR3 region has the DNA TGTGCCAGCAGCTTTCGAGGGACTAATGAAAAACTGTTTTTT. Protein: CASSFRGTNEKLFF.

V gene TRBV20-1 combines with J gene TRBJ2-1; 7 bases agree with TRBD2. The junction had 8 bases not matched to a gene; V was cut back by 0 bases and J by 3 bases. The CDR3 totals 16 residues. Germline V gives CDR1 DFQATT, CDR2 SNEGSKA (reference sequence). CDR3 loop: CSARDVSGAYYNEQFF. As DNA, the CDR3 is TGCAGTGCTAGAGATGTCAGCGGGGCTTACTACAATGAGCAGTTCTTC.

This clonotype appeared a single time. This sequence may be a read error, since a much larger clone differs from it by one base. The chain joins TRBV6-2 or TRBV6-3 to TRBJ2-5, with 11 bases that match TRBD1. Trimming at V came to 6 bases and at J to 2 bases, leaving 5 bases not matched to a gene. The germline CDR1 and CDR2 sequences are MNHEY and SVGEGT. The CDR3 covers 15 residues. CDR3 protein: CASRMGQGGQETQYF. Here the CDR3 DNA reads TGTGCCAGCAGGATGGGACAGGGGGGACAAGAGACCCAGTACTTC.

This clonotype was recorded a few times. The chain employs TRBV20-1 and TRBJ2-7; 8 nucleotides line up with TRBD2. Germline V lookup: CDR1 DFQATT, CDR2 SNEGSKA (reference sequence). Germline trimming cut 5 bases from V and 3 bases from J; bases unmatched to any gene: 9. CDR3 size: 14 residues. The CDR3 spells CSAANGGVNYEQYF. The CDR3 nucleotides read TGCAGTGCTGCTAACGGGGGGGTTAACTACGAGCAGTACTTC.

Only a few counts were recorded for this clonotype. The chain has TRBV7-2 and TRBJ2-1; possibly TRBD1 for D (6 bases). With the DNA end fitting TRBJ2-7 better, the J assignment may be wrong. Germline-derived CDR1 and CDR2 are SGHTA and FQGNSA. The length of the CDR3 is 14 residues. CDR3 loop: CASSSDRFSYEQYF. The CDR3 DNA reads as TGTGCCAGCAGCTCTGACAGGTTCTCCTACGAGCAGTACTTC.

This clonotype was counted many times. The genes are TRBV12-3 or TRBV12-4 and TRBJ2-1, with a tentative D call TRBD1 (5 bases). The CDR3 loop spans 15 amino acids. Trimming stripped 0 bases from V and 2 bases from J, with 8 bases between. CDR3 nucleotide sequence: TGTGCCAGCAGTTTAGCCAGGGCTGCCTACAATGAGCAGTTCTTC. This codes for CASSLARAAYNEQFF.

This clonotype was recorded many times. The chain's CDR3 is CASSPPNRGPYEQYF. The CDR3 DNA sequence: TGTGCCAGCTCACCACCAAACAGGGGTCCCTACGAGCAGTACTTC. The chain carries TRBV18 and TRBJ2-7, with 7 bases matching TRBD1. This CDR3 spans 15 amino acids. Losses at the gene ends were 0 bases for V and 2 bases for J; bases not matched to a gene: 4. Per germline, CDR1 KGHSH and CDR2 LQKENI.

The gene calls are TRBV6-1 and TRBJ2-7; no definite D call. V shed 6 bases and J shed 6 bases, with 12 bases lying between them. Germline loops: CDR1 MNHNS, CDR2 SASEGT. There are 12 residues in the CDR3. CDR3 sequence reads: CASRVLGGEQYF. In DNA form, the CDR3 reads TGTGCCAGCAGGGTACTCGGTGGCGAGCAGTACTTC.

J is TRBJ2-2 and V is TRBV18; the D is unclear. Germline assignment: CDR1 KGHSH and CDR2 LQKENI. The CDR3 loop spans 15 amino acids. Trimming took 1 base from V and 7 from J, leaving 13 bases between them. The CDR3 DNA follows: TGTGCCAGCTCACCACTTCCGGGTTTCAACGGGGAGCTGTTTTTT. The encoded protein is CASSPLPGFNGELFF.

This clonotype was recorded many times. This chain joins TRBV20-1 and TRBJ2-7, with 9 bases that match TRBD2. The CDR3 has 16 amino acids. The trim removed 0 bases at V and 5 bases at J, leaving 11 bases unmatched. Germline values: CDR1 DFQATT, CDR2 SNEGSKA (reference sequence). The CDR3 loop is CSAREFGRGGQDEQYF. The CDR3 DNA sequence: TGCAGTGCTAGAGAGTTTGGGCGGGGGGGCCAAGACGAGCAGTACTTC.

This clonotype was picked up many times. V and J are TRBV11-2 and TRBJ2-5; 11 bases line up with TRBD2. Trimming took 5 bases from V and 5 from J; bases not matched to a gene: 7. Per the germline V gene, CDR1 is SGHAT and CDR2 is FQNNGV. The CDR3 runs to 15 residues. The DNA for the CDR3 is TGTGCCAGCAGCGGATCTAGCGGGGGGATTGAGACCCAGTACTTC. This codes for CASSGSSGGIETQYF.

This clonotype appeared many times. The gene calls are TRBV12-3 or TRBV12-4 and TRBJ2-3; 8 positions agree with TRBD1. The CDR3 loop spans 14 amino acids. Trimming at V came to 7 bases and at J to 1 base, leaving 4 bases not matched to a gene. CDR3 bases: TGTGCCAGCACGCACAGGGGGGGCACAGATACGCAGTATTTT. This sequence encodes CASTHRGGTDTQYF.

The J gene is TRBJ2-1, the V gene TRBV15, with D perhaps TRBD1 (5 bases). V was trimmed by 8 bases and J by 8 bases, leaving 19 bases between them. The CDR3 contains 14 residues. Germline-derived CDR1 and CDR2 are LNHNV and YYDKDF (reference sequence). The CDR3: CATGWGPGRDEQFF. DNA for the CDR3: TGTGCCACCGGTTGGGGCCCAGGGCGCGATGAGCAGTTCTTC.

This clonotype occurred many times. The chain links TRBV20-1 to TRBJ1-6; D might be TRBD1 (6 bases). Germline V gives CDR1 DFQATT, CDR2 SNEGSKA (reference sequence). Trimming stripped 4 bases from V and 0 bases from J, with 10 bases between. The CDR3 contains 15 residues. The CDR3 DNA is TGCAGTGCTACGAGGGGGGGCTCCTATAATTCACCCCTCCACTTT. It yields the protein CSATRGGSYNSPLHF.